This T cell receptor beta chain was identified during a study of neurological immune-mediated disorders. The V gene lost 3 bases and the J gene lost 8 bases, with 19 bases spanning the gap. The germline V gene has CDR1 DFQATT and CDR2 SNEGSKA (reference sequence). The CDR3 totals 14 residues. TCRdb reprocessed the 5' RACE reads with MiXCR, giving one entry per CDR3 protein. This sample has about 35,000 distinct CDR3 sequences, with less than 5% found just once. This clonotype was seen many times. Its antigen remains unknown. Broader study findings: TCR-beta repertoires seemed private in all groups, with no expanded CDR3 amino acid sequences shared.

The clonotype originates from a man aged 25 to 45 with multiple sclerosis. The source material was PBMCs. This chain uses TRBV20-1 with TRBJ1-2, with D tentatively TRBD1 (5 bases). CDR3 DNA: TGCAGTGCTAGCGGCGGGGGTGAGAGAATGGGCTACACCTTC. Protein: CSASGGGERMGYTF.